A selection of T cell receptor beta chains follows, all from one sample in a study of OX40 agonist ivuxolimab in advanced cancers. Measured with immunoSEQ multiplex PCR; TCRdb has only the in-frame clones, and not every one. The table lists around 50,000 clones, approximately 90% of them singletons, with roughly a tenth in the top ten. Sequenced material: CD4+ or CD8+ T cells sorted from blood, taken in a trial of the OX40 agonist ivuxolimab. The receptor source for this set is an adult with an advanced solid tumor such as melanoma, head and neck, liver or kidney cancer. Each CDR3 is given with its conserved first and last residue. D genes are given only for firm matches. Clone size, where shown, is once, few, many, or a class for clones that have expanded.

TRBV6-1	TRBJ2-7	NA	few	CASSEAGTESYEQYF	TGTGCCAGCAGTGAAGCTGGGACGGAATCCTACGAGCAGTACTTC
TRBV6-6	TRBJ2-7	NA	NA	CASSYSMTYSYEQYF	TGTGCCAGCAGTTACTCGATGACCTATTCCTACGAGCAGTACTTC
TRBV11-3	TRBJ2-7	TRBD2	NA	CASSLGTSGSYEQYF	TGTGCCAGCAGCTTGGGGACTAGCGGGAGTTACGAGCAGTACTTC
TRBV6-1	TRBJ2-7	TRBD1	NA	CASSEQGALSSYEQYF	TGTGCCAGCAGTGAACAGGGGGCCCTAAGCTCCTACGAGCAGTACTTC
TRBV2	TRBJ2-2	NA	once	CASSAQGPGELFF	TGTGCCAGCAGTGCACAGGGACCCGGGGAGCTGTTTTTT
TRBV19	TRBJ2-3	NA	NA	CASSGQSGPWDTQYF	TGTGCCAGTAGCGGACAGTCCGGGCCGTGGGATACGCAGTATTTT
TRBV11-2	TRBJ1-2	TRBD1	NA	CASTSRQGGNYGYTF	TGTGCCAGCACCTCAAGACAGGGAGGCAACTATGGCTACACCTTC
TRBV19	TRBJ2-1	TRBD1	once	CASSMRQGGNEQFF	TGTGCCAGTAGTATGAGACAGGGGGGGAATGAGCAGTTCTTC
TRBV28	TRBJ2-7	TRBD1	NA	CASRVPGQGAREQYF	TGTGCCAGCAGAGTTCCGGGACAGGGGGCGCGGGAGCAGTACTTC
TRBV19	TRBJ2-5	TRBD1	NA	CASSTGQGLQETQYF	TGTGCCAGTAGTACGGGACAGGGACTCCAAGAGACCCAGTACTTC
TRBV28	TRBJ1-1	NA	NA	CASSSPSGNTEAFF	TGTGCCAGCAGTTCCCCGTCGGGTAACACTGAAGCTTTCTTT
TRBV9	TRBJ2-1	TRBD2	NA	CASSVTAGGVDEQFF	TGTGCCAGCAGCGTAACGGCGGGAGGGGTTGATGAGCAGTTCTTC
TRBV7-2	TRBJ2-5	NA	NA	CASSTEVGEETQYF	TGTGCCAGCAGCACCGAGGTGGGGGAAGAGACCCAGTACTTC
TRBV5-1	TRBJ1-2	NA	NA	CASSLAGDGYTF	TGCGCCAGCAGCTTGGCAGGGGATGGCTACACCTTC
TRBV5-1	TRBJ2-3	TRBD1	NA	CASSFLGGQGDTDTQYF	TGCGCCAGCAGCTTCTTAGGAGGACAGGGGGATACAGATACGCAGTATTTT
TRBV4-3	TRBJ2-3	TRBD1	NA	CASSLRFNRGRIVDTQYF	TGCGCCAGCAGCCTTCGCTTCAACAGGGGGCGTATTGTAGATACGCAGTATTTT
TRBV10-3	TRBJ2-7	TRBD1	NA	CAIRGDSSSSYEQYF	TGTGCCATCAGGGGGGACAGTTCGAGCTCCTACGAGCAGTACTTC
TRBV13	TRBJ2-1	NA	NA	CASSPRSGATDDPPNEQFF	TGTGCCAGCAGCCCCCGGTCAGGGGCCACGGATGATCCACCCAATGAGCAGTTCTTC
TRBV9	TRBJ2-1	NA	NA	CASSAGPEWNEQFF	TGTGCCAGCAGCGCGGGGCCAGAGTGGAATGAGCAGTTCTTC
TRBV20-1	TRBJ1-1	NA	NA	CSARSGVGAFF	TGCAGTGCTAGATCCGGGGTCGGAGCTTTCTTT
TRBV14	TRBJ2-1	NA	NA	CASSQAGAPHNEQFF	TGTGCCAGCAGCCAAGCGGGGGCCCCTCACAATGAGCAGTTCTTC
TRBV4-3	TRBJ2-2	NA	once	CASSRRTSTGELFF	TGCGCCAGCAGCCGTCGCACTAGTACCGGGGAGCTGTTTTTT
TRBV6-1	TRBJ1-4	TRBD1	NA	CASSVWGDRGRGEKLFF	TGTGCCAGCAGTGTCTGGGGGGACAGGGGGCGAGGTGAAAAACTGTTTTTT
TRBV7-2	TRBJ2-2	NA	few	CASSFRSGTGELFF	TGTGCCAGCAGCTTTCGCTCAGGGACCGGGGAGCTGTTTTTT
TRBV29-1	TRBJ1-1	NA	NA	CSAGALADTEAFF	TGCAGCGCCGGGGCGCTTGCTGACACTGAAGCTTTCTTT
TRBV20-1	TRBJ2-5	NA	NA	CSAIKQETQYF	TGCAGTGCTATAAAACAAGAGACCCAGTACTTC
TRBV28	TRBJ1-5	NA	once	CASSLPNQPQHF	TGTGCCAGCAGTCTGCCCAATCAGCCCCAGCATTTT
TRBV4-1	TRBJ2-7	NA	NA	CASSPAPFPSEFYEQYF	TGCGCCAGCAGCCCTGCACCCTTCCCTAGCGAGTTTTACGAGCAGTACTTC
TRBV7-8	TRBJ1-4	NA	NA	CASTLGVSQALFF	TGTGCCAGCACACTAGGGGTGTCCCAGGCACTGTTTTTT
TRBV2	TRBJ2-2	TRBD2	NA	CASSGAGETGELFF	TGTGCCAGCAGCGGAGCGGGAGAGACCGGGGAGCTGTTTTTT